Listed below are T cell receptor beta chains from one sample, sequenced in a study of CD8 T cells in Susac syndrome. TCRdb re-called the immunoSEQ multiplex PCR reads through MiXCR, storing one row per CDR3 protein. The table has some 120,000 distinct CDR3 sequences, nearly 95% seen once. Sequenced sample: CD4+ T cells from PBMCs. Receptor source: a human donor in good health. Both conserved end residues are part of each CDR3. Each record gives: J gene, D gene, V gene, clone size, CDR3 protein, CDR3 DNA. A D gene is named only where the DNA matches it firmly. Size is stated for part of the rows, as once, few or many counts, or as a class when the clone is expanded.

>TRBJ2-6|-|TRBV3-1|-
CASSPTGLNVYSGANVLTF
TGTGCCAGCAGCCCGACAGGCCTAAACGTATATTCTGGGGCCAACGTCCTGACTTTC
>TRBJ1-5|TRBD1|TRBV5-1|-
CASSMGQGGNQPQHF
TGCGCCAGCAGCATGGGACAGGGAGGGAATCAGCCCCAGCATTTT
>TRBJ2-7|-|TRBV28|-
CASRKAGGSHSYEQYF
TGTGCCAGCAGGAAAGCCGGGGGTTCCCACTCCTACGAGCAGTACTTC
>TRBJ2-1|TRBD2|TRBV5-1|once
CASSLVQREIGEQFF
TGCGCCAGCAGCTTGGTACAGCGGGAGATCGGTGAGCAGTTCTTC
>TRBJ2-7|TRBD1|TRBV28|once
CASTWTGSYEQYF
TGTGCCAGCACTTGGACAGGTTCCTACGAGCAGTACTTC
>TRBJ1-2|TRBD1|TRBV29-1|-
CSTGQAEYGYTF
TGCAGCACTGGACAGGCGGAGTATGGCTACACCTTC
>TRBJ2-5|-|TRBV3-1|-
CASSQEDRQTQYF
TGTGCCAGCAGCCAAGAGGACAGACAGACCCAGTACTTC
>TRBJ2-5|TRBD2|TRBV4-1|-
CASSRTSGRTETQYF
TGCGCCAGCAGCAGGACTAGCGGGAGGACAGAGACCCAGTACTTC
>TRBJ2-5|TRBD2|TRBV12-3/TRBV12-4|-
CASSLPGGGQYF
TGTGCCAGCAGTTTACCCGGGGGGGGCCAGTACTTC
>TRBJ2-3|-|TRBV7-2|-
CASSDGSTDTQYF
TGTGCCAGCAGCGACGGGAGCACAGATACGCAGTATTTT
>TRBJ1-5|-|TRBV29-1|-
CSVGTRNQPQHF
TGCAGCGTAGGGACGAGAAATCAGCCCCAGCATTTT
>TRBJ1-5|TRBD1|TRBV19|-
CASSTQTGGNQPQHF
TGTGCCAGTAGTACGCAGACAGGGGGCAATCAGCCCCAGCATTTT
>TRBJ2-6|-|TRBV19|-
CASDLAGANVLTF
TGTGCCAGCGATCTTGCTGGGGCCAACGTCCTGACTTTC
>TRBJ2-7|-|TRBV12-3/TRBV12-4|-
CASSLAPGEQYF
TGTGCCAGCAGTTTAGCGCCCGGCGAGCAGTACTTC
>TRBJ2-1|-|TRBV3-1|-
CASSQAGGVRNEQFF
TGTGCCAGCAGCCAGGCGGGCGGAGTGCGGAATGAGCAGTTCTTC